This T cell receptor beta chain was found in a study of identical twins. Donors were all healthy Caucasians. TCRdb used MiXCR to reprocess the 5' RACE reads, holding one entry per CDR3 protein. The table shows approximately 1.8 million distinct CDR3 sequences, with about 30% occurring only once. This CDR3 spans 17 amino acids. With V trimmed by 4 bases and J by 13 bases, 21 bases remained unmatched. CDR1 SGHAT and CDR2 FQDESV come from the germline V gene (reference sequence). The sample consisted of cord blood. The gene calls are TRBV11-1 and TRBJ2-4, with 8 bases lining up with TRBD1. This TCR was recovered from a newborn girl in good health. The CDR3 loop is CASSSPPPGGAYNEQYF. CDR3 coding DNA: TGTGCCAGCAGCTCGCCGCCTCCAGGGGGCGCCTACAATGAGCAGTACTTC.